This T cell receptor (beta chain) comes out of a study of blood T cell repertoires in COVID-19 (dated by TCRdb to 2020 to 2021). At the level of the whole study: Samples covering the acute and convalescent phases of COVID-19 were provided by collaborators in the United States, Italy and Spain. The samples were drawn from the first 160 participants of the ongoing ImmuneRACE study and from 950 to 1,500 subjects provided by 6 global collaborators. The prospective study material was composed of cDNA or gDNA derived from T cells, B-cell-depleted T cells, or PBMCs. Deeply sampled blood TCRbeta repertoires from subjects exposed to, actively infected with, or recovered from COVID-19 were included in the dataset. The repertoires were released in a freely available public database intended as a resource for research on the immune response to SARS-CoV-2. Where HLA class I and class II types were available, the types were taken from metadata supplied by the sample provider, not from assay-based typing. Nearly every sample came with metadata listing a de-identified subject ID, COVID-19 status, age in years and sex. What the research found in general, with its limitations: Clinical and demographic metadata were provided uncurated, with the amount varying by source and participant.

Concerning this clone itself: Its antigen is not yet known. Base qualities are not provided; no much larger clone lies one nucleotide away.

Including cysteine and phenylalanine, the CDR3 has 14 amino acids. Just the 42-base CDR3 DNA is kept, in frame starting at base 1. CDR1 and CDR2, looked up from the germline V gene (reference sequence), are SEHNR and FQNEAQ. Germline trimming amounts to 0 bases on V and 4 bases on J, with 3 as the count of junction bases outside the gene matches. Enrolling through a virtual design, the prospective study's participants ranged in age from roughly 18 to 95 years and lived across around 25 United States geographic areas. Cohort assignment in the prospective study relied on participant-reported clinical history from a screening survey and a study questionnaire. Recovered participants in ImmuneRACE Cohort 3 were defined by two consecutive negative NP/OP PCR tests, clearance by a healthcare professional, or resolution of symptoms. Each participant in the prospective study had whole blood, serum and a nasopharyngeal or oropharyngeal swab collected by mobile phlebotomists. Prospective study participants could optionally give additional blood draws and questionnaires over an approximately two-month period. Prospective study blood samples were shipped either frozen or at room temperature before DNA extraction.

TCRbeta CDR3 regions were amplified from genomic DNA by means of the immunoSEQ Assay, a bias-controlled multiplex PCR. Per the original workflow: Within the assay, amplification of reference gene primers was used to estimate how many nucleated cells each sample contained. To quantify the absolute abundance of each unique TCRbeta CDR3 rearrangement, sequence reads were collapsed and filtered. For each sample, productive Simpson clonality was calculated by taking the square root of Simpson's diversity index across productive rearrangements. TCRdb obtained this table from immuneACCESS and retained in-frame rearrangements with V and J assigned. These tables miss some clones; where compared with another copy, unresolved V genes account for less than half of the shortfall, and the remainder is unexplained. V and J calls and clone size are given by that table; D and trimming were obtained from the DNA. Recorded for this sample are around 300,000 clones; roughly nine tenths of them occurred a single time. Roughly a tenth of the sample is taken by the ten largest.

The sequenced sample consisted of PBMCs or T cells enriched from blood (not recorded which). This receptor chain uses TRBV7-9 and TRBJ2-7; 7 central nucleotides agree with TRBD1. This TCR derives from a young woman who had recovered from COVID-19. At the DNA level, the sequence is TGTGCCAGCAGCTTAGCGGGGACAGCTTACGAGCAGTACTTC. Translated, it gives CASSLAGTAYEQYF.